The TCR beta chain under discussion was sequenced for a study of identical twins. General study findings and limits: Analyses based on zero insertions could be partly confounded by invariant MAIT and iNKT cells. Twin-shared out-of-frame alpha sequences showed excess low generation probability. The abundant beta clonotypes from cord blood had fewer insertions, and memory repertoires had none of this.

This CDR3 spans 16 amino acids. Looked up from germline, CDR1 is SGHAT and CDR2 is FQNNGV. A template switching step contributed a universal primer site, while unique molecular identifiers were present in the cDNA. TCRdb re-called the 5' RACE reads with MiXCR, one entry per CDR3 protein. The sample contains some 1,700,000 distinct CDR3 sequences, under 35% of which appear only once. A note on this clonotype: The antigen remains undetermined. A read error may produce the germline difference seen at one junction end.

The chain combines TRBV11-2 with TRBJ2-1, with TRBD1 matching 10 bases. The sequence was collected from a newborn girl in good health. Sequencing was done on a sample of cord blood. For the CDR3, the DNA is TGTGCCAGCAGCTTAGCTGGGACAGGGGCCTTCAATGTGCAGTTCTTC. Protein: CASSLAGTGAFNVQFF.